This TCR beta chain was recorded in a study of tumor and adjacent non-tumor tissue in lung cancer. Study at large: Histology: 11 to 13 adenocarcinoma, a couple of squamous cell carcinoma, 1 small cell lung cancer. Around 4.5 million productive TCRbeta reads were obtained per sample on average.

A modified ARM-PCR protocol with three rounds of nested PCR amplified TCRbeta. Via MiXCR, TCRdb re-called the multiplex PCR reads, giving one row per CDR3 protein. The repertoire has about 44,000 distinct CDR3 sequences, roughly 60% of them found once; the top ten carry 19%. No cell sorting was done before RNA was extracted from the tissue. This non-tumor lung sample came from over 3 cm beyond the tumor edge. The CDR3 is made up of 12 amino acids. Germline CDR1 reads SGHVS; CDR2 reads FQNEAQ. Findings and caveats of the study: Higher tumor TCR diversity was associated with shorter survival. Tumor tissue had significantly higher TCR diversity than normal lung.

About this clonotype itself: Its matching antigen is unknown. This may be a read error: a much more frequent sequence differs by one nucleotide.

The sequence derives from a woman in her 40s with non-small cell lung cancer. The chain has TRBV7-8 and TRBJ2-7; D not resolved. The material sequenced was distant non-tumor lung tissue. The CDR3 loop is CASSSSTYELYF. The CDR3 DNA is TGTGCCAGCAGCTCGAGCACCTACGAGCTGTACTTC.